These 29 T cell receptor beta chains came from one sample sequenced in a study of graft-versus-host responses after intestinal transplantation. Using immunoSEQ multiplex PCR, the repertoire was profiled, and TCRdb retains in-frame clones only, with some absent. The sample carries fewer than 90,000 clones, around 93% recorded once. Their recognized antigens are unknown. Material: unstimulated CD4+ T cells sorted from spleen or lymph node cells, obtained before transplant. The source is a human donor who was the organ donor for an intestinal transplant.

This chain's CDR3 is CASRGGTGRDEKLFF. The CDR3, as DNA: TGTGCCAGCAGGGGAGGGACCGGTCGAGACGAAAAACTGTTTTTT. The V gene is TRBV28, the J gene TRBJ1-4, with D perhaps matching TRBD1 (5 bases). Germline V gene lookup returns CDR1 MDHEN and CDR2 SYDVKM. The CDR3 extends over 15 amino acids. Trimming pared 6 bases from V and 8 bases from J, leaving 19 bases between.

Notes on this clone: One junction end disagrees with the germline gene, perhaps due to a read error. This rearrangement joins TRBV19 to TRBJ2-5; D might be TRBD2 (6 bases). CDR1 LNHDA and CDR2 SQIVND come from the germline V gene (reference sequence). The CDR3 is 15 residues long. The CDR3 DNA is TGTGCCAGTAGCATCATCGGGGGTGGGCAAGGGACCCAGTACTTC. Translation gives CASSIIGGGQGTQYF. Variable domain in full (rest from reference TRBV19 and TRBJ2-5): DGGITQSPKYLFRKEGQNVTLSCEQNLNHDAMYWYRQDPGQGLRLIYYSQIVNDFQKGDIAEGYSVSREKKESFPLTVTSAQKNPTAFYLCASSIIGGGQGTQYFGPGTRLLVL.

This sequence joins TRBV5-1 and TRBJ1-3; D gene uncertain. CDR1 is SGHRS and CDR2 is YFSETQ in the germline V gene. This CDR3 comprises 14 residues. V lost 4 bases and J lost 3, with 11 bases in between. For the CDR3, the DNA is TGCGCCAGCAGCCTCTCCTTAAGTGGAAACACCATATATTTT. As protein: CASSLSLSGNTIYF.

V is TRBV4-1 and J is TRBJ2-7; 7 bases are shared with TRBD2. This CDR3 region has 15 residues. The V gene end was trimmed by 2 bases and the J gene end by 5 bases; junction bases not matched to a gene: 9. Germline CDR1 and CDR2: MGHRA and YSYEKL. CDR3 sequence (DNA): TGCGCCAGCAGCCAACTAGGACTAGTGCTCAACGAGCAGTACTTC. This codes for CASSQLGLVLNEQYF.

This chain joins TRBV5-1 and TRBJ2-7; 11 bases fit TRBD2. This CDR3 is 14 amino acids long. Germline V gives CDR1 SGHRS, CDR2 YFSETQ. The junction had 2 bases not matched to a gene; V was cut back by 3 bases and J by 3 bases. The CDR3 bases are TGCGCCAGCAGCTCGACTAGCGGGGACTACGAGCAGTACTTC. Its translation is CASSSTSGDYEQYF.

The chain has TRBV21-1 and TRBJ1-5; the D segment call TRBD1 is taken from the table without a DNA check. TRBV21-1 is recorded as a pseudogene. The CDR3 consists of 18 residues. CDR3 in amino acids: CASSKGGQDRDGNQPQHF. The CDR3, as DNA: TGTGCCAGCAGCAAAGGGGGGCAGGACAGGGACGGCAATCAGCCCCAGCATTTT.

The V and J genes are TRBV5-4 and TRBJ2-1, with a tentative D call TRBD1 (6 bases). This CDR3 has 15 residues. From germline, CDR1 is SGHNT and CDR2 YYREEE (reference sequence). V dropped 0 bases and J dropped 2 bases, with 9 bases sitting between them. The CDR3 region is CASSLGQGTYNEQFF. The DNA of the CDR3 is TGTGCCAGCAGCTTGGGTCAGGGGACCTACAATGAGCAGTTCTTC.

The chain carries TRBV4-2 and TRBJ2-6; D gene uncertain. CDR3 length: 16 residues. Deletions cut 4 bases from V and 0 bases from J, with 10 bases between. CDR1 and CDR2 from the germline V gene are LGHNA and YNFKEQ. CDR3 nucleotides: TGTGCCAGCAGCCCGGAAGCAGGCTCTGGGGCCAACGTCCTGACTTTC. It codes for CASSPEAGSGANVLTF.

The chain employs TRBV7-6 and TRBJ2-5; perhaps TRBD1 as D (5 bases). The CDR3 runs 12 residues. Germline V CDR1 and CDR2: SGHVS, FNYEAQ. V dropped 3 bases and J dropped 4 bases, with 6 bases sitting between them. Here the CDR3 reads CASSFQGETQYF. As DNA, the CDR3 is TGTGCCAGCAGCTTTCAGGGAGAGACCCAGTACTTC.

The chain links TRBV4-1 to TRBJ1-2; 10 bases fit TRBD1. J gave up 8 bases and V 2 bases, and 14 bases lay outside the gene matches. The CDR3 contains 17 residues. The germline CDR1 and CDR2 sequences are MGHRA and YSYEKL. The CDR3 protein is CASSQTIPTGGPGGYTF. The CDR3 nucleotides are TGCGCCAGCAGCCAAACAATCCCGACAGGGGGCCCTGGCGGCTACACCTTC.

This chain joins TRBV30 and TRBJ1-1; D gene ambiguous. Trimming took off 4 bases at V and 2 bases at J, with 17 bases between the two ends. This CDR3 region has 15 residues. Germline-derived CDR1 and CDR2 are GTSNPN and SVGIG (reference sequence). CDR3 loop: CAWTAWTSSNTEAFF. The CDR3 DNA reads TGTGCCTGGACAGCCTGGACGTCCTCCAACACTGAAGCTTTCTTT. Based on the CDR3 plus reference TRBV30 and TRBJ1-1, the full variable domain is SQTIHQWPATLVQPVGSPLSLECTVEGTSNPNLYWYRQAAGRGLQLLFYSVGIGQISSEVPQNLSASRPQDRQFILSSKKLLLSDSGFYLCAWTAWTSSNTEAFFGQGTRLTVV.

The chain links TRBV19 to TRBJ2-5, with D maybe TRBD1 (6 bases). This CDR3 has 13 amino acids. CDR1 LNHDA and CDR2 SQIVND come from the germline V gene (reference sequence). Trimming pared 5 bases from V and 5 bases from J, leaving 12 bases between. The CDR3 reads CASSETGFETQYF. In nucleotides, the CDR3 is TGTGCCAGTAGTGAAACAGGGTTCGAGACCCAGTACTTC.

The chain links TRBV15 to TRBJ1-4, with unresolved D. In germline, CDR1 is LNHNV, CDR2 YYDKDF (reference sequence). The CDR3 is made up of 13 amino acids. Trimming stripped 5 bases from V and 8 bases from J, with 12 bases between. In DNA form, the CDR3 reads TGTGCCACCAGCCGGACGGGTGGAGAAAAACTGTTTTTT. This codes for CATSRTGGEKLFF.

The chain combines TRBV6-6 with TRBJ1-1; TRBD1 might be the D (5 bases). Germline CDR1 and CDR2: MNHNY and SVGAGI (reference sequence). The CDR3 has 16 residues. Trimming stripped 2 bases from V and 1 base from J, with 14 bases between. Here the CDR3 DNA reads TGTGCCAGCAGTTACGCGTCGAGTCAGGGGAACACTGAAGCTTTCTTT. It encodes CASSYASSQGNTEAFF.

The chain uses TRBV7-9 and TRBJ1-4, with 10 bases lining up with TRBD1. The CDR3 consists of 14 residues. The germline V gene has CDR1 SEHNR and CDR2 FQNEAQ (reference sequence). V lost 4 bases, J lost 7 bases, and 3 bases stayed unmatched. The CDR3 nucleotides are TGTGCCAGCAGCTCCGGGACAGGGGTTGAAAAACTGTTTTTT. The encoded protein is CASSSGTGVEKLFF.

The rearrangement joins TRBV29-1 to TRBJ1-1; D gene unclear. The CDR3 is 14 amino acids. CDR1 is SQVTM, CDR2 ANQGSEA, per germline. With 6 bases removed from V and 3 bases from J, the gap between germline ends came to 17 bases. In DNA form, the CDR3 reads TGCAGCGTGCCCCCCGGGGAAGTAGACACTGAAGCTTTCTTT. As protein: CSVPPGEVDTEAFF.

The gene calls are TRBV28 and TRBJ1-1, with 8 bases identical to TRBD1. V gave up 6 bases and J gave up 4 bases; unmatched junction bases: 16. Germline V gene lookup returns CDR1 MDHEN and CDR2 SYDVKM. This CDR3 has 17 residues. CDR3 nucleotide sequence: TGTGCCAGCAGCCCAGGGGACAGGACCCTTGCGGTCACTGAAGCTTTCTTT. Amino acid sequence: CASSPGDRTLAVTEAFF.

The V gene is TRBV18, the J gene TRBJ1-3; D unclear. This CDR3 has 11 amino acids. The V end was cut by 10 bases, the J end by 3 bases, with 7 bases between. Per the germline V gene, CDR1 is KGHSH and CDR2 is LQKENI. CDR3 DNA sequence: TGTGCCATCAGTTTTGGAAACACCATATATTTT. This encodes CAISFGNTIYF.

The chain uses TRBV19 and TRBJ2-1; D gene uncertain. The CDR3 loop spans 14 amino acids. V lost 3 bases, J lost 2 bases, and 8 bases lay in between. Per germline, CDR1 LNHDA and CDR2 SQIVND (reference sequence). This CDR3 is CASSIGPTYNEQFF. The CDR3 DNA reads TGTGCCAGTAGTATCGGCCCTACCTACAATGAGCAGTTCTTC.

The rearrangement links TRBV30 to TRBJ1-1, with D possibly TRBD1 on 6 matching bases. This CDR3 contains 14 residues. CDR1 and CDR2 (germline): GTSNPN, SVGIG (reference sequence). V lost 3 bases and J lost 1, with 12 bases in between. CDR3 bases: TGTGCCTGGAGAGCCGGGACATCGAACACTGAAGCTTTCTTT. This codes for CAWRAGTSNTEAFF.

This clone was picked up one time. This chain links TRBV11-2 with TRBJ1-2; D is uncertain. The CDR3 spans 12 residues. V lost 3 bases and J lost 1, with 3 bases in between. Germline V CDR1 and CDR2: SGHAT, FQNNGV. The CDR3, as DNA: TGTGCCAGCAGCTTCAATAACTATGGCTACACCTTC. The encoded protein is CASSFNNYGYTF. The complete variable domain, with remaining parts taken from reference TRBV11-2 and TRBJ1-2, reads EAGVAQSPRYKIIEKRQSVAFWCNPISGHATLYWYQQILGQGPKLLIQFQNNGVVDDSQLPKDRFSAERLKGVDSTLKIQPAKLEDSAVYLCASSFNNYGYTFGSGTRLTVV.

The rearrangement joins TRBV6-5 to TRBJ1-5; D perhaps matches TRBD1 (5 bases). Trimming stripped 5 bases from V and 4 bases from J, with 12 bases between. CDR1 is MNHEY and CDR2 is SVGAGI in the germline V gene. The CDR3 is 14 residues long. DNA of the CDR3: TGTGCCAGCAGTCAAGGAAGGGGAAATCAGCCCCAGCATTTT. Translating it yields CASSQGRGNQPQHF.

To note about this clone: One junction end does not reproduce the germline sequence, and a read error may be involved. CDR3 sequence reads: CAGSGQANTEAFF. Written as DNA, the CDR3 is TGTGCCGGCAGCGGACAGGCGAACACTGAAGCTTTCTTT. The chain recombines TRBV2 with TRBJ1-1, with 7 bases lining up with TRBD1. Germline V CDR1 and CDR2: SNHLY, FYNNEI. This CDR3 is built from 13 residues.

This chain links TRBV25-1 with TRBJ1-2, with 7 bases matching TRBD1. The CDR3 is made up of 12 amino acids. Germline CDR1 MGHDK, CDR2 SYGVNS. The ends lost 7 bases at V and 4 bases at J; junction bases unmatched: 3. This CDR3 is CASKGGSYGYTF. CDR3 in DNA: TGTGCCAGCAAAGGGGGCTCCTATGGCTACACCTTC.

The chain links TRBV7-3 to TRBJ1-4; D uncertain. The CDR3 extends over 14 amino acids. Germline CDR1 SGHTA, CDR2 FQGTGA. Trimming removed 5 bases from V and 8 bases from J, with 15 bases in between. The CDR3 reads CASSPIKSGEKLFF. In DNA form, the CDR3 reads TGTGCCAGCAGCCCGATTAAGAGCGGGGAAAAACTGTTTTTT. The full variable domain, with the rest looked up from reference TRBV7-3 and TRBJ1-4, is GAGVSQTPSNKVTEKGKYVELRCDPISGHTALYWYRQSLGQGPEFLIYFQGTGAADDSGLPNDRFFAVRPEGSVSTLKIQRTERGDSAVYLCASSPIKSGEKLFFGSGTQLSVL.

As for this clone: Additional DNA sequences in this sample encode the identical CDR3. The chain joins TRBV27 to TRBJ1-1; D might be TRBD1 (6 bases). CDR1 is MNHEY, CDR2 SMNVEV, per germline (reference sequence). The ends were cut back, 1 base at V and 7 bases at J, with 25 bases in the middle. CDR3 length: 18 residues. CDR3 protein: CASSLYPAAVGGPREAFF. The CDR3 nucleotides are TGTGCCAGCAGTTTATATCCGGCGGCGGTAGGGGGTCCGCGTGAAGCTTTCTTT.

The CDR3 spells CASSLYNRGVGGNTIYF. CDR3 nucleotides: TGTGCCAGCAGTTTATATAACAGGGGAGTAGGAGGAAACACCATATATTTT. This chain connects TRBV28 to TRBJ1-3; 7 bases fit TRBD1. V dropped 1 base and J dropped 4; count of bases not matched to a gene: 10. CDR1 and CDR2 from the germline V gene are MDHEN and SYDVKM. The length of the CDR3 is 17 residues.

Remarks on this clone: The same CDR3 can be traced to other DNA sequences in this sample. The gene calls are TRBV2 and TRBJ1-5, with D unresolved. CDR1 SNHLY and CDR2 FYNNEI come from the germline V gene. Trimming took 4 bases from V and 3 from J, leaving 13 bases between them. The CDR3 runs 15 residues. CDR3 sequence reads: CASSVSTGNNQPQHF. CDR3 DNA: TGTGCCAGCAGTGTCTCGACGGGGAACAATCAGCCCCAGCATTTT.

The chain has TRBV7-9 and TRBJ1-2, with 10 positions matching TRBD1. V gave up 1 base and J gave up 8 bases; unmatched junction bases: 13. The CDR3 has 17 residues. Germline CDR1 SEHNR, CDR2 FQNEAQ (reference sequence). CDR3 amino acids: CASSLVNPGQGIGGYTF. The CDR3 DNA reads TGTGCCAGCAGCTTAGTAAATCCGGGACAGGGGATAGGGGGCTACACCTTC.